The source of this T cell receptor (beta chain) is a study of blood T cell repertoires in COVID-19. Per the original data handling: The authors estimated nucleated cell counts from reference gene primer amplification. Method: immunoSEQ multiplex PCR; TCRdb's copy keeps in-frame clones and lacks some. From that table come the V and J calls and clone size; the DNA was used to work out D and trimming. The sample contains 180,000 or so clones, 80% to 90% of which appear only once. After removal of 2 bases from V and 4 bases from J, the junction contained 12 bases not matched to a gene. This CDR3 comprises 17 residues. The germline V gene has CDR1 SGHNT and CDR2 YYREEE (reference sequence).

The sequence derives from a man aged 60-69 years with acute or convalescent COVID-19. The sequenced sample consisted of peripheral blood. The chain links TRBV5-4 to TRBJ1-1; 9 nucleotides match TRBD1. Here the CDR3 DNA reads TGTGCCAGCAGCTTAGGGGCCCCACAGGGGGCCGGCACTGAAGCTTTCTTT. Amino acid sequence: CASSLGAPQGAGTEAFF.